This note documents a single TCR beta chain sequence. Its antigen is still unknown. Nothing much larger sits one base from this clone, and base qualities are not available. Using the deep immunoSEQ assay, TCR CDR3 regions were amplified from genomic DNA by multiplex PCR. Extracted genomic DNA from each cell subset was spread evenly across all wells of several immunoSEQ 96-well plates, with each plate serving as a replicate. For unsorted PBMC, roughly 0.3 ug of genomic DNA, equivalent to 30,000 to 35,000 T cell genomes, went into each replicate PCR. Ten immunoSEQ deep assay plates were used to sequence the unsorted PBMC genomic DNA. The purified libraries were quantified using a Qubit 3.0 fluorometer, sized with a Bioanalyzer 2100, and then quantified again using the KAPA Library Quantification kit. Every immunoSEQ 96-well plate was sequenced on a separate single-read 150-cycle Illumina NextSeq 550 flow cell. Per the original workflow: Because the immunoSEQ output held only junctional sequences and lacked quality scores, the filtering could not match the filtering applied to full-length reads. Sequences were annotated with PyIR, a Python wrapper for IgBLAST v1.9, using IMGT germline references to assign V/J genes and CDR3. Reads were filtered out if the reads had weak V/J assignments (E-value above 1e-6), no CDR3, stop codons, out-of-frame junctions, or ambiguous translated residues. A V3J clonotype was defined by an identical inferred V gene, J gene, and CDR3 amino acid sequence. Percentage overlap between repertoires was calculated by dividing the number of shared unique clonotypes by the size of the smaller repertoire. RTK rarefaction, the Chao1 estimator, and Recon v2.1 estimates of unobserved clonotypes were used to assess repertoire richness. This is the immuneACCESS table as TCRdb keeps it, with only in-frame sequences that have V and J called. A part of the clones is gone; compared with another copy, unresolved V genes explain less than half, and the rest is unexplained. The V and J calls and clone size are taken from that table; D and trimming were inferred from the DNA. Across this sample there are some 510,000 clones, with roughly 78% seen only once. Clones ranked in the top ten supply 13% of the sample.

This specimen belongs to a study of shared clonotypes between healthy human individuals (dated by TCRdb to 2019 to 2021). The study in broad terms: The cohort included a few men and two women between 18 and 49 years of age. To estimate repertoire size and how much clonotype sharing occurs between individuals, the study deeply sequenced the blood TCR repertoires of 4 to 6 healthy adults. To increase sequencing depth and limit assay-specific biases, different laboratories used diverse techniques to prepare libraries and sequence TCR repertoires. Leukapheresis yielded between about 0.85 and 10 billion PBMCs per donor.

What the research found in general, with its limitations: Only blood was sampled, and tissue TCR repertoires likely differ from those in blood. The small number of donors limited the genetic and exposure-history diversity represented. Pairwise subsampling indicated that sequencing depth was expected to affect the degree of clonotype sharing among donors.

The donors were healthy, HIV-negative adults who had no recently reported acute infections or vaccinations. All donors were Caucasian adults living in Nashville, Tennessee, USA. For unsorted samples, tens of millions of PBMCs were counted, and genomic DNA was extracted using the QIAamp DNA Blood Mini kit. After blood collection by leukapheresis, PBMCs were isolated using Ficoll-Histopaque density gradient centrifugation and then cryopreserved in the vapor phase of liquid nitrogen. The source material was PBMCs. The sequence was collected from a woman aged 40 to 50 in good health. Some clones in this sample may be carry-over from other donors' samples.

The DNA reads TGTGCCAGTAGTTCGGGACAGCTCATCTCTGGAAACACCATATATTTT. It encodes CASSSGQLISGNTIYF. The sequence links TRBV19 to TRBJ1-3, and 7 bases in between align with TRBD1. CDR1 and CDR2 are read off the germline V gene (reference sequence) as LNHDA and SQIVND. The germline V end is reduced by 5 bases and the J end by 0 bases; junction bases left unmatched: 7. From cysteine to phenylalanine, the CDR3 is 16 amino acids long. Of the read, only the CDR3 DNA is kept; its 48 bases are in frame from base 1.